This note documents a single T cell receptor beta chain sequence. TCRdb keeps only in-frame clones here, not all; method: immunoSEQ multiplex PCR. The data hold fewer than 200,000 clones, with over 80% observed a single time. The sample is drawn from a study of blood T cell repertoires in COVID-19. This CDR3 region has 16 residues. Germline V gives CDR1 MNHEY, CDR2 SVGEGT. Trimming took 4 bases from V and 7 from J; bases not matched to a gene: 13. The receptor was isolated from a woman between 45 and 65 years old with acute or convalescent COVID-19. Sequences were obtained from peripheral blood. The chain employs TRBV6-2 or TRBV6-3 and TRBJ1-5; 7 bases are a match to TRBD1. CDR3 nucleotide sequence: TGTGCCAGCAGTTTAAGACAGGGAGGTATGGGACAGCCCCAGCATTTT. This sequence encodes CASSLRQGGMGQPQHF.